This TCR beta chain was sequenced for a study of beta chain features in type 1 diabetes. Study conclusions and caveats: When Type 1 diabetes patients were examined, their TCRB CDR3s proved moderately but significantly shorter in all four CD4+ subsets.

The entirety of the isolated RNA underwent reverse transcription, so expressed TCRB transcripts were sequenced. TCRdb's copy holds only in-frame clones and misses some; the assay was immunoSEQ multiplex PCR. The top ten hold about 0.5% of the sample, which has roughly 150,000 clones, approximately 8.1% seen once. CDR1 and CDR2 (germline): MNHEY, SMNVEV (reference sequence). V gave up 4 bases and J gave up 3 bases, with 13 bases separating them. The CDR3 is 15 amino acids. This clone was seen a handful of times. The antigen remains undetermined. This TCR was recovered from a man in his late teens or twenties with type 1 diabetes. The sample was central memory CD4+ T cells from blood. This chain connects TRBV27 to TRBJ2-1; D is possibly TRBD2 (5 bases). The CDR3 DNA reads TGTGCCAGCAGTTCCTTAAAGCGGATCTACAATGAGCAGTTCTTC. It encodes CASSSLKRIYNEQFF.